This is a list of T cell receptor beta chains from one sample in a study of STAT5B mutations in CD4+ large granular lymphocyte leukemia. Assay: immunoSEQ multiplex PCR; the TCRdb copy retains only in-frame clones and omits some. Of some 32,000 clones listed, around four fifths were seen once; the top ten hold roughly 4.5%. The sample consisted of CD4+ T cells from blood buffy coats. These TCRs come from a human donor in good health. CDR3s include the opening cysteine and the closing phenylalanine or tryptophan. D genes are given only for firm matches. A clone size is listed for some rows: how often the clone was seen (once, few, many), or a class if it is expanded.

V	size	J	D	CDR3	DNA
TRBV9	once	TRBJ2-3	NA	CASSDWDNTDTQYF	TGTGCCAGCAGCGATTGGGACAACACAGATACGCAGTATTTT
TRBV6-1	NA	TRBJ1-1	TRBD1	CASRPGTGEAFF	TGTGCCAGCAGACCCGGGACAGGTGAAGCTTTCTTT
TRBV7-3	NA	TRBJ2-6	TRBD1	CASSSKGQGSGANVLTF	TGTGCCAGCAGCTCAAAAGGACAGGGCTCTGGGGCCAACGTCCTGACTTTC
TRBV11-1	NA	TRBJ2-7	TRBD2	CASSPRGSGSSYEQYF	TGTGCCAGCAGCCCCCGAGGTAGCGGGAGTTCCTACGAGCAGTACTTC
TRBV13	NA	TRBJ1-6	NA	CATQAGGVPGSSYNSPLHF	TGTGCCACCCAGGCGGGCGGGGTCCCAGGGAGCTCCTATAATTCACCCCTCCACTTT
TRBV4-1	NA	TRBJ1-2	NA	CASSQPREPRGGYTF	TGCGCCAGCAGCCAACCCCGCGAACCCCGGGGCGGCTACACCTTC
TRBV5-4	NA	TRBJ1-1	TRBD1	CASSASMDRGTEAFF	TGTGCCAGCAGCGCCTCGATGGACAGGGGAACTGAAGCTTTCTTT
TRBV14	NA	TRBJ2-2	NA	CASSQEITSTGELFF	TGTGCCAGCAGCCAGGAAATTACTAGCACCGGGGAGCTGTTTTTT
TRBV9	NA	TRBJ2-7	NA	CASSSSVSSSYEQYF	TGTGCCAGCAGCTCCTCGGTCTCCTCCTCCTACGAGCAGTACTTC
TRBV5-1	NA	TRBJ1-3	NA	CASSLAPGAGNTIYF	TGCGCCAGCAGCTTGGCTCCTGGGGCTGGAAACACCATATATTTT
TRBV29-1	NA	TRBJ2-1	TRBD2	CSVGKRLAVNEQFF	TGCAGCGTTGGAAAGCGACTAGCGGTGAATGAGCAGTTCTTC
TRBV5-1	NA	TRBJ2-1	NA	CASGRSVGNEQFF	TGCGCCAGCGGTCGTAGTGTGGGCAATGAGCAGTTCTTC
TRBV19	NA	TRBJ2-7	TRBD1	CATRDSHYEQYF	TGTGCCACTCGGGACAGCCATTACGAGCAGTACTTC
TRBV28	few	TRBJ2-7	TRBD1	CASSSPGTGSHEQYF	TGTGCCAGCAGTAGTCCCGGGACAGGGAGCCACGAGCAGTACTTC
TRBV5-8	NA	TRBJ2-1	NA	CASSPQRYNEQFF	TGTGCCAGCAGCCCACAGCGTTACAATGAGCAGTTCTTC
TRBV6-1	NA	TRBJ2-7	NA	CASSEVGLISYEQYF	TGTGCCAGCAGTGAAGTAGGGCTAATATCCTACGAGCAGTACTTC
TRBV19	NA	TRBJ1-4	TRBD1	CASSTRTGVNEKLFF	TGTGCCAGTAGTACCCGGACAGGAGTTAATGAAAAACTGTTTTTT
TRBV5-1	NA	TRBJ2-5	NA	CASSFMETQYF	TGCGCCAGCAGCTTTATGGAGACCCAGTACTTC
TRBV6-4	NA	TRBJ2-3	NA	CASSVRLTDTQYF	TGTGCCAGCAGTGTGCGTTTGACAGATACGCAGTATTTT
TRBV7-8	NA	TRBJ2-2	NA	CASSLDWDTGELFF	TGTGCCAGCAGCTTAGATTGGGACACCGGGGAGCTGTTTTTT
TRBV7-9	once	TRBJ2-7	NA	CASSYRGEAVYEQYF	TGTGCCAGCAGCTATAGGGGGGAAGCCGTCTACGAGCAGTACTTC
TRBV28	NA	TRBJ1-2	NA	CASRGTSIYGYTF	TGTGCCAGCCGGGGGACTTCGATTTATGGCTACACCTTC
TRBV7-8	NA	TRBJ2-5	NA	CASSFRQGMLETQYF	TGTGCCAGCAGCTTTCGGCAGGGAATGTTGGAGACCCAGTACTTC
TRBV7-2	NA	TRBJ2-1	TRBD2	CASSFGLAGVENEQFF	TGTGCCAGCAGCTTCGGGCTAGCGGGAGTGGAGAATGAGCAGTTCTTC
TRBV18	NA	TRBJ2-7	NA	CASSPAGRAYEQYF	TGTGCCAGCTCACCAGCGGGACGGGCATACGAGCAGTACTTC
TRBV7-9	NA	TRBJ2-7	TRBD2	CASSLEGLATYEQYF	TGTGCCAGCAGCTTAGAGGGACTAGCTACGTACGAGCAGTACTTC
TRBV5-1	once	TRBJ2-1	NA	CASSPTNNEQFF	TGCGCCAGCAGCCCCACGAACAATGAGCAGTTCTTC
TRBV4-3	NA	TRBJ1-4	TRBD1	CASSQPDRRDEKLFF	TGCGCCAGCAGCCAACCGGACAGGCGGGATGAAAAACTGTTTTTT
TRBV18	once	TRBJ1-3	TRBD1	CASSPPGTGPGNTIYF	TGTGCCAGCTCACCACCCGGGACAGGGCCTGGAAACACCATATATTTT
TRBV27	NA	TRBJ1-2	NA	CASSSHLNYGYTF	TGTGCCAGCAGTTCTCATTTGAACTATGGCTACACCTTC
TRBV11-1	NA	TRBJ2-5	NA	CASALHGALVLKTQYF	TGTGCCAGCGCCCTCCATGGGGCCCTCGTCCTTAAGACCCAGTACTTC
TRBV7-8	NA	TRBJ2-7	NA	CASSLMGSTQTYEQYF	TGTGCCAGCAGCTTAATGGGCAGCACCCAAACCTACGAGCAGTACTTC
TRBV9	NA	TRBJ2-1	TRBD2	CASSVGVFGGLGIDEQFF	TGTGCCAGCAGCGTAGGTGTGTTCGGGGGACTAGGAATTGATGAGCAGTTCTTC
TRBV9	once	TRBJ1-2	NA	CASSVDQGRVGYTF	TGTGCCAGCAGCGTAGACCAGGGGCGGGTTGGCTACACCTTC
TRBV5-4	NA	TRBJ2-6	TRBD2	CAGSGGSHSGANVLTF	TGTGCCGGCAGCGGGGGATCTCACTCTGGGGCCAACGTCCTGACTTTC
TRBV29-1	NA	TRBJ2-3	TRBD2	CSVATPPGLAGVLDTQYF	TGCAGCGTTGCGACTCCTCCGGGACTAGCGGGAGTACTAGATACGCAGTATTTT
TRBV29-1	NA	TRBJ1-3	NA	CSVERDTGNTIYF	TGCAGCGTTGAGAGGGACACTGGAAACACCATATATTTT
TRBV5-1	NA	TRBJ2-7	TRBD2	CASRRQDGLAGEQYF	TGCGCCAGCAGACGGCAGGATGGCCTAGCGGGCGAGCAGTACTTC
TRBV6-5	NA	TRBJ2-7	NA	CASSYSIEFTEQYF	TGTGCCAGCAGTTACTCGATCGAGTTCACCGAGCAGTACTTC
TRBV5-4	NA	TRBJ1-1	TRBD1	CASSPGQGAEAFF	TGTGCCAGCAGCCCTGGACAGGGGGCTGAAGCTTTCTTT
TRBV5-1	few	TRBJ1-2	NA	CASSLGGITGYTF	TGCGCCAGCAGCTTGGGTGGCATCACGGGCTACACCTTC
TRBV4-3	NA	TRBJ1-1	TRBD1	CASSQADRVGTEAFF	TGCGCCAGCAGCCAAGCGGACAGGGTGGGCACTGAAGCTTTCTTT
TRBV15	few	TRBJ2-7	NA	CATSRAGAGSSEQYF	TGTGCCACCAGCAGAGCGGGAGCAGGTTCATCCGAGCAGTACTTC
TRBV28	NA	TRBJ1-2	NA	CASREGSYGYTF	TGTGCCAGCAGGGAAGGGAGCTATGGCTACACCTTC
TRBV5-5	NA	TRBJ2-5	NA	CASSLVPGGETQYF	TGTGCCAGCAGCTTGGTGCCGGGTGGGGAGACCCAGTACTTC
TRBV19	NA	TRBJ1-1	NA	CASSIPGSERAFF	TGTGCCAGTAGTATCCCAGGGTCGGAGCGGGCTTTCTTT
TRBV5-1	NA	TRBJ2-7	NA	CASSLVQATGSLYEQYF	TGCGCCAGCAGCTTGGTACAGGCCACCGGGAGCCTATACGAGCAGTACTTC
TRBV27	NA	TRBJ2-3	NA	CASTRLGKGTDTQYF	TGTGCCAGCACCCGGCTGGGTAAGGGCACAGATACGCAGTATTTT
TRBV28	NA	TRBJ2-7	NA	CASSPWIAAGIVYEQYF	TGTGCCAGCAGCCCGTGGATCGCGGCGGGAATAGTCTACGAGCAGTACTTC
TRBV4-1	NA	TRBJ1-5	NA	CASSQDLARSNQPQHF	TGCGCCAGCAGCCAAGATCTCGCCAGGAGCAATCAGCCCCAGCATTTT
TRBV6-5	NA	TRBJ2-7	TRBD1	CASSYSRDSYSYEQYF	TGTGCCAGCAGTTACTCCCGGGACAGCTACTCCTACGAGCAGTACTTC
TRBV7-3	NA	TRBJ1-1	NA	CASSRDGNTEAFF	TGTGCCAGCAGTAGAGACGGGAACACTGAAGCTTTCTTT
TRBV7-7	NA	TRBJ2-5	NA	CASSPGSAGETQYF	TGTGCCAGCAGCCCCGGGAGTGCGGGAGAGACCCAGTACTTC
TRBV5-6	NA	TRBJ2-2	NA	CASSPTGTGQLFF	TGTGCCAGCAGCCCCACGGGGACCGGTCAGCTGTTTTTT
TRBV28	NA	TRBJ2-7	TRBD1	CASSLRDRISYEQYF	TGTGCCAGCAGTTTAAGGGACAGGATATCCTACGAGCAGTACTTC
TRBV7-9	few	TRBJ1-5	NA	CASSLAAGSQPQHF	TGTGCCAGCAGCTTAGCGGCGGGGTCGCAGCCCCAGCATTTT
TRBV18	NA	TRBJ1-1	NA	CASSEFQENTEAFF	TGTGCCAGCTCCGAATTCCAGGAGAACACTGAAGCTTTCTTT
TRBV4-2	NA	TRBJ2-1	TRBD2	CASSFRSSGRGEQFF	TGTGCCAGCAGCTTCCGATCTAGCGGGAGAGGAGAGCAGTTCTTC
TRBV28	NA	TRBJ2-7	TRBD2	CASSSGLAGGGFHEQYF	TGTGCCAGCAGTTCGGGACTAGCGGGAGGTGGGTTCCACGAGCAGTACTTC